The T cell receptor (beta chain) under discussion was sequenced for a study of blood T cell repertoires in COVID-19 (dated by TCRdb to the early 2020s). Describing the broader study: Collaborator samples came from the United States, Italy and Spain and covered acute and convalescent phases of COVID-19. Samples were obtained from the ongoing ImmuneRACE study (first 160 participants) and from 1,200 or so subjects provided by 6 global collaborators. The repertoires were made available in a free public database intended to serve as a resource for research on the immune response to SARS-CoV-2. Nearly every sample came with metadata listing a de-identified subject ID, COVID-19 status, age in years and sex. Subjects who had been exposed to COVID-19, were actively infected with it, or had recovered from it provided the deeply sampled blood TCRbeta repertoires that made up the dataset. HLA class I and class II types, where available, came from metadata supplied by the sample provider rather than from assay-based typing. The prospective study material was composed of cDNA or gDNA derived from T cells, B-cell-depleted T cells, or PBMCs.

This clone was counted once. Its specific antigen is unknown. The sample holds no much larger clone one base away, and base qualities are not on file. TCRbeta CDR3 regions were amplified from genomic DNA using the immunoSEQ Assay, a bias-controlled multiplex PCR. Concerning the study's data processing: Within the assay, amplification of reference gene primers was used to estimate how many nucleated cells each sample contained. Sequence reads were collapsed and filtered to measure the absolute abundance of every unique TCRbeta CDR3 rearrangement. For each sample, productive Simpson clonality was calculated as the square root of Simpson's diversity index across productive rearrangements. The source is immuneACCESS, and TCRdb retained only in-frame sequences with V and J called. Part of the clones is not carried over; for the studies checked, unresolved V genes explain less than half of this, and the remainder is unexplained. The DNA gave D and trimming, while V, J and clone size come from that table. This sample comprises approximately 200,000 clones, roughly 80% of them detected only once. Roughly 10% of the sample is held by the ten biggest clonotypes.

Beyond this particular receptor, the publication reports: The quantity of clinical and demographic metadata differed by source and by participant and was supplied without curation.

Enrolling through a virtual design, the prospective study's participants ranged in age from roughly 18 to 90 years and lived across some 22 United States geographic areas. To assign participants to cohorts, the prospective study relied on clinical history that participants themselves reported in a screening survey and a study questionnaire. For ImmuneRACE Cohort 3, a participant was defined as recovered based on two consecutive negative NP/OP PCR tests, clearance by a healthcare professional, or resolution of symptoms. Mobile phlebotomists in the prospective study collected whole blood, serum and a nasopharyngeal or oropharyngeal swab from every participant. Additional blood draws and questionnaires over a roughly two-month period could optionally be provided by prospective study participants. Before DNA extraction, prospective study blood samples were shipped either frozen or at room temperature.

Specimen: PBMCs or T cells enriched from blood (not recorded which). This TCR came from a man in his forties who had recovered from COVID-19.

CDR3 sequence: CATSAGGLVHEQYF. The DNA sequence is given as TGTGCCACCTCGGCGGGAGGGCTGGTACACGAGCAGTACTTC. The rearrangement joined TRBV24-1 to TRBJ2-7; 9 middle bases align to TRBD2. The CDR3 starts with the cysteine, ends with the phenylalanine, and has 14 residues. Here the CDR3 DNA is all that survives: 42 bases in frame from base 1. Compared with germline, V lacks 9 bases and J lacks 5 bases; bases without a gene match: 10. CDR1 KGHDR and CDR2 SFDVKD were looked up in the germline V gene.